The T cell receptor beta chain described here comes from a study of control samples from healthy donors and cancer patients. The assay was immunoSEQ multiplex PCR, and TCRdb's table has in-frame clones only and misses some. The profile covers fewer than 130,000 clones, with more than 75% appearing a single time and 3.5% to 4% taken by the ten largest. The CDR3 contains 16 residues. V shed 5 bases and J 4 bases; nucleotides not matched to a gene: 7. Germline V gene lookup returns CDR1 SGHRS and CDR2 YFSETQ. The chain is built from TRBV5-1 and TRBJ2-5, with 14 bases fitting TRBD2. The sample comprised PBMCs. The receptor was isolated from a woman aged 55-75 years with lung cancer. CDR3: CASSPGLAGEGETQYF. The CDR3 nucleotides read TGCGCCAGCAGTCCGGGACTAGCGGGAGAGGGAGAGACCCAGTACTTC.